Listed below are T cell receptor beta chains from one sample, sequenced in a study of long-term antiretroviral therapy in people with HIV. Measured with immunoSEQ multiplex PCR; TCRdb has only the in-frame clones, and not every one. The data contain fewer than 25,000 clones, 85% to 95% of them singletons. This specimen consisted of unsorted PBMCs, obtained just over 4.8 years after starting antiretroviral therapy. The receptors shown here come from a woman between 45 and 60 years old with HIV. The CDR3 runs from the conserved cysteine through the conserved F or W. Each record gives: J gene, clone size, V gene, D gene, CDR3 protein, CDR3 DNA. D genes are given only for firm matches. Clone size, where shown, is once, few, many, or a class for clones that have expanded.

TRBJ1-4,NA,TRBV19,NA,CASSIVSTNEKLFF,TGTGCCAGTAGTATAGTCTCAACTAATGAAAAACTGTTTTTT
TRBJ2-7,NA,TRBV6-5,TRBD2,CASSSTGTRGYEQYF,TGTGCCAGCAGTTCCACCGGGACTAGGGGCTACGAGCAGTACTTC
TRBJ2-3,NA,TRBV10-3,NA,CAFRGSTDTQYF,TGTGCCTTTCGGGGTAGCACAGATACGCAGTATTTT
TRBJ2-5,once,TRBV10-3,NA,CAISGQAGLETQYF,TGTGCCATCAGTGGACAGGCGGGGCTAGAGACCCAGTACTTC
TRBJ2-7,few,TRBV19,TRBD1,CATAATGAYEQYF,TGTGCCACTGCGGCTACAGGGGCCTACGAGCAGTACTTC
TRBJ1-5,NA,TRBV19,TRBD1,CASSGDLRGAQHF,TGTGCCAGTAGTGGGGACCTCAGGGGGGCCCAGCATTTT
TRBJ2-7,once,TRBV21-1,NA,CASSLGEETPKTYEQYF,TGTGCCAGCAGCCTTGGGGAAGAGACTCCGAAAACCTACGAGCAGTACTTC
TRBJ2-4,NA,TRBV6-5,NA,CASSLLRERRNIQYF,TGTGCCAGCAGCCTGCTCCGGGAGCGAAGGAACATTCAGTACTTC
TRBJ1-2,once,TRBV29-1,TRBD1,CSVDDRGLNYGYTF,TGCAGCGTTGACGACAGGGGCCTTAACTATGGCTACACCTTC
TRBJ2-5,NA,TRBV28,TRBD1,CASSYGTGTQETQYF,TGTGCCAGCAGTTATGGGACAGGTACTCAAGAGACCCAGTACTTC
TRBJ2-3,NA,TRBV29-1,NA,CSVRGSVGGTDTQYF,TGCAGCGTAAGGGGGTCGGTAGGGGGCACAGATACGCAGTATTTT
TRBJ2-7,once,TRBV6-1,NA,CASSDGLLGAVKIGYEQYF,TGTGCCAGCAGTGATGGTCTCCTGGGGGCCGTGAAGATAGGATACGAGCAGTACTTC
TRBJ2-7,NA,TRBV5-6,NA,CASSLDRNYEQYF,TGTGCCAGCAGCTTGGACAGGAACTACGAGCAGTACTTC
TRBJ1-2,NA,TRBV20-1,NA,CSAAELDGYTF,TGCAGTGCTGCAGAGCTGGATGGCTACACCTTC
TRBJ2-1,NA,TRBV15,TRBD1,CATYPGQGYNEQFF,TGTGCCACCTACCCGGGACAGGGATACAATGAGCAGTTCTTC
TRBJ2-5,NA,TRBV28,NA,CASSWAGETQYF,TGTGCCAGCAGCTGGGCCGGAGAGACCCAGTACTTC
TRBJ1-5,once,TRBV19,NA,CASSVRDREVDQPQHF,TGTGCCAGTAGTGTCCGGGACCGGGAGGTAGATCAGCCCCAGCATTTT
TRBJ1-1,NA,TRBV5-5,TRBD1,CASSLRQGNTEAFF,TGTGCCAGCAGCTTAAGACAGGGGAACACTGAAGCTTTCTTT
TRBJ2-7,NA,TRBV4-2,NA,CASSQDSAYEQYF,TGTGCCAGCAGCCAAGATAGCGCCTACGAGCAGTACTTC
TRBJ2-5,NA,TRBV7-9,TRBD1,CASRSRGMETQYF,TGTGCCAGCAGGTCCAGGGGGATGGAGACCCAGTACTTC
TRBJ1-2,NA,TRBV4-3,NA,CASSQDTSRANYGYTF,TGCGCCAGCAGCCAAGATACCTCCAGGGCTAACTATGGCTACACCTTC
TRBJ2-1,NA,TRBV6-1,TRBD2,CASSEVPAGGDNEQFF,TGTGCCAGCAGTGAAGTACCCGCGGGGGGGGACAATGAGCAGTTCTTC
TRBJ2-1,NA,TRBV7-9,NA,CASSPLGSYNEQFF,TGTGCCAGCAGCCCCCTAGGATCCTACAATGAGCAGTTCTTC
TRBJ2-7,NA,TRBV2,NA,CASSEGVGLYEQYF,TGTGCCAGCAGTGAAGGCGTGGGCCTTTACGAGCAGTACTTC
TRBJ1-1,NA,TRBV18,NA,CASSPGGQALFEAFF,TGTGCCAGCTCACCAGGCGGCCAGGCCCTGTTTGAAGCTTTCTTT
TRBJ2-3,NA,TRBV7-2,TRBD2,CASSLRTSGYADTQYF,TGTGCCAGCAGCCTACGGACTAGCGGGTATGCAGATACGCAGTATTTT
TRBJ2-7,NA,TRBV7-2,NA,CASSSDSEQYF,TGTGCCAGCAGCTCGGACAGTGAGCAGTACTTC
TRBJ2-7,once,TRBV6-1,NA,CASSEASAGGVRDEQYF,TGTGCCAGCAGTGAAGCGTCAGCGGGCGGGGTGAGGGACGAGCAGTACTTC
TRBJ2-3,NA,TRBV7-3,NA,CASSEGYIDLPYF,TGTGCCAGCAGCGAAGGTTATATAGATTTGCCGTATTTT
TRBJ1-1,NA,TRBV18,TRBD1,CASSPLGQGGTEAFF,TGTGCCAGCTCACCACTTGGACAGGGAGGGACTGAAGCTTTCTTT
TRBJ2-7,NA,TRBV6-6,NA,CANPTDLNCYEQYF,TGTGCCAACCCGACTGACTTAAATTGTTACGAGCAGTACTTC
TRBJ2-1,NA,TRBV5-1,TRBD1,CASSRGTESYSSSYNEQFF,TGCGCCAGCAGCCGTGGGACAGAATCATATTCGAGCTCCTACAATGAGCAGTTCTTC
TRBJ1-2,NA,TRBV19,TRBD1,CATGQGAEGYTF,TGTGCCACCGGACAGGGGGCAGAAGGCTACACCTTC
TRBJ2-3,NA,TRBV7-3,TRBD2,CASSWTSGRADTQYF,TGTGCCAGCAGCTGGACTAGCGGGAGGGCAGATACGCAGTATTTT
TRBJ2-2,NA,TRBV19,NA,CASSIGLRTGELFF,TGTGCCAGTAGTATAGGCCTAAGGACCGGGGAGCTGTTTTTT
TRBJ2-7,NA,TRBV29-1,NA,CSVDDGSSYEQYF,TGCAGCGTTGATGACGGGAGCTCCTACGAGCAGTACTTC
TRBJ1-1,NA,TRBV29-1,NA,CSVVGALMNTEAFF,TGCAGCGTAGTGGGGGCCCTAATGAACACTGAAGCTTTCTTT
TRBJ1-6,NA,TRBV10-1,TRBD1,CARAPTGRDSPLHF,TGCGCCAGGGCCCCGACAGGGCGGGATTCACCCCTCCACTTT
TRBJ2-7,NA,TRBV7-9,TRBD2,CASAGALAGAAFYEQYF,TGTGCCAGCGCTGGCGCTCTAGCGGGAGCGGCATTCTACGAGCAGTACTTC
TRBJ2-5,NA,TRBV5-6,NA,CASSQGETQYF,TGTGCCAGCAGCCAGGGAGAGACCCAGTACTTC
TRBJ2-3,once,TRBV5-8,TRBD1,CASSPTGVTQYF,TGTGCCAGCAGCCCAACAGGGGTTACGCAGTATTTT
TRBJ2-3,NA,TRBV7-9,TRBD2,CASSQPTGTSGTDTQYF,TGTGCCAGCAGTCAACCCACCGGGACTAGCGGCACAGATACGCAGTATTTT